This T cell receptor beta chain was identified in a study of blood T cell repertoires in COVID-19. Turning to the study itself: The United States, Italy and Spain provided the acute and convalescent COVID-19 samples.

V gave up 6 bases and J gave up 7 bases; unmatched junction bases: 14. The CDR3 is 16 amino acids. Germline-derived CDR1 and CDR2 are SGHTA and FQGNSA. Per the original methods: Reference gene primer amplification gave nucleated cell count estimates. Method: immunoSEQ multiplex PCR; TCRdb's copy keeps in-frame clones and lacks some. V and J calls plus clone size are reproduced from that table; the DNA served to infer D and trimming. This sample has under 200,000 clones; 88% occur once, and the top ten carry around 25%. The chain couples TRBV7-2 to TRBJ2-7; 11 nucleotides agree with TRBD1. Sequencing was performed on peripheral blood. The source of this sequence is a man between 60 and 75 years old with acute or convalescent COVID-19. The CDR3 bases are TGTGCCAGCAGTCAAAATTCCGGGACAGGGGGTGATGAGCAGTACTTC. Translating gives CASSQNSGTGGDEQYF.